The rows below give T cell receptor beta chains drawn from one sample of a study of vaccination effects on CD4 cells after COVID-19. Libraries were prepared by immunoSEQ multiplex PCR; TCRdb keeps only in-frame clonotypes and omits some of them. The profile covers tens of thousands of clones, with around 74% appearing a single time and 2.2% taken by the ten largest. These receptors have no identified antigens. The material sequenced was CD4+ T cells from PBMCs cultured without peptide, taken after COVID-19 vaccination. Receptors originate from a human donor who received a COVID-19 vaccine. CDR3s include the opening cysteine and the closing phenylalanine or tryptophan. D genes are given only for firm matches. A clone size is listed for some rows: how often the clone was seen (once, few, many), or a class if it is expanded.

V: TRBV2
D: NA
size: NA
J: TRBJ1-1
DNA: TGTGCCAGCAGACAGGTTACGCAGAACACTGAAGCTTTCTTT
CDR3: CASRQVTQNTEAFF

V: TRBV5-6
D: NA
size: NA
J: TRBJ2-2
DNA: TGTGCCAGCAGCTTGTTTGCCAAAACAGGGCCGGGGGAGCTGTTTTTT
CDR3: CASSLFAKTGPGELFF

V: TRBV6-5
D: NA
size: NA
J: TRBJ1-2
DNA: TGTGCCAGCAGCCCGGTTGGGTATGGCTACACCTTC
CDR3: CASSPVGYGYTF

V: TRBV4-1
D: NA
size: NA
J: TRBJ1-2
DNA: TGCGCCAGCAGCCAAGATTTTTCGCTCGGCTACACCTTC
CDR3: CASSQDFSLGYTF

V: TRBV4-1
D: NA
size: NA
J: TRBJ1-5
DNA: TGCGCCAGCAGCCAAGGCGGAAGGAGCAATCAGCCCCAGCATTTT
CDR3: CASSQGGRSNQPQHF

V: TRBV7-2
D: NA
size: NA
J: TRBJ2-5
DNA: TGTGCCAGCAGCTTTCTAGGGTTGGGCAACCAAGAGACCCAGTACTTC
CDR3: CASSFLGLGNQETQYF

V: TRBV5-8
D: NA
size: few
J: TRBJ1-1
DNA: TGTGCCAGCAGCTTTAGAAGTCACACTGAAGCTTTCTTT
CDR3: CASSFRSHTEAFF

V: TRBV12-3/TRBV12-4
D: NA
size: once
J: TRBJ1-2
DNA: TGTGCCAGCAGTTTAGACAGCTGGGACCACACCTTC
CDR3: CASSLDSWDHTF

V: TRBV24-1
D: TRBD1
size: NA
J: TRBJ2-3
DNA: TGTGCCACCAGTCCAAGCCGGGACAGGGAGGGCACAGATACGCAGTATTTT
CDR3: CATSPSRDREGTDTQYF

V: TRBV6-5
D: TRBD1
size: NA
J: TRBJ1-2
DNA: TGTGCCGCTATCGGGACAGGGGGGAAGGATGGCTACACCTTC
CDR3: CAAIGTGGKDGYTF

V: TRBV12-3/TRBV12-4
D: NA
size: NA
J: TRBJ1-2
DNA: TGTGCCAGCAGTTTAACAGATCCTTATGGCTACACCTTC
CDR3: CASSLTDPYGYTF

V: TRBV6-5
D: NA
size: once
J: TRBJ1-6
DNA: TGTGCCGTCCGGGGGGGCCGATATAATTCACCCCTCCACTTT
CDR3: CAVRGGRYNSPLHF

V: TRBV7-7
D: TRBD2
size: NA
J: TRBJ2-3
DNA: TGTGCCAGCAGCTTAGCGGGGGGGGCAGATACGCAGTATTTT
CDR3: CASSLAGGADTQYF

V: TRBV9
D: NA
size: NA
J: TRBJ2-3
DNA: TGTGCCAGCAGCGTAGATGTAGGCACTACAGATACGCAGTATTTT
CDR3: CASSVDVGTTDTQYF

V: TRBV7-2
D: TRBD2
size: NA
J: TRBJ2-3
DNA: TGTGCCAGCACCCGGGATAGCGGGGGGACAGATACGCAGTATTTT
CDR3: CASTRDSGGTDTQYF

V: TRBV10-3
D: TRBD1
size: few
J: TRBJ1-1
DNA: TGTGCCATCAGTGAGTCTACGACAGGGCTAAGGAACACTGAAGCTTTCTTT
CDR3: CAISESTTGLRNTEAFF

V: TRBV5-1
D: NA
size: NA
J: TRBJ2-2
DNA: TGCGCCAGCAGTCGACAGGCCCCGAACACCGGGGAGCTGTTTTTT
CDR3: CASSRQAPNTGELFF

V: TRBV6-1
D: TRBD1
size: few
J: TRBJ1-1
DNA: TGTGCCAGCAGTGAAGACAGGGGGGCGGAAGCTTTCTTT
CDR3: CASSEDRGAEAFF

V: TRBV6-1
D: NA
size: NA
J: TRBJ1-5
DNA: TGTGCCAGCAGTGAAGTGGGTTGGGGAGGGAGCAATCAGCCCCAGCATTTT
CDR3: CASSEVGWGGSNQPQHF

V: TRBV7-3
D: NA
size: NA
J: TRBJ2-2
DNA: TGTGCCAGCAGCTTAACAGCCTTCGCGGGACCAAACACCGGGGAGCTGTTTTTT
CDR3: CASSLTAFAGPNTGELFF

V: TRBV9
D: TRBD1
size: NA
J: TRBJ2-3
DNA: TGTGCCAGCAGCGTAGTAGATACAGGGGGAACCGATACGCAGTATTTT
CDR3: CASSVVDTGGTDTQYF

V: TRBV15
D: NA
size: once
J: TRBJ2-3
DNA: TGTGCCACCAGCAGGGAATGGGATTTCGCGGGGCACCAGCTGACGCAGTATTTT
CDR3: CATSREWDFAGHQLTQYF

V: TRBV9
D: NA
size: NA
J: TRBJ2-3
DNA: TGTGCCAGCAGCGTAGTTGGAGGGAGCACAGATACGCAGTATTTT
CDR3: CASSVVGGSTDTQYF

V: TRBV7-2
D: NA
size: NA
J: TRBJ2-3
DNA: TGTGCCAGCAGCTTAGCCCCGGACCTCAGCACAGATACGCAGTATTTT
CDR3: CASSLAPDLSTDTQYF